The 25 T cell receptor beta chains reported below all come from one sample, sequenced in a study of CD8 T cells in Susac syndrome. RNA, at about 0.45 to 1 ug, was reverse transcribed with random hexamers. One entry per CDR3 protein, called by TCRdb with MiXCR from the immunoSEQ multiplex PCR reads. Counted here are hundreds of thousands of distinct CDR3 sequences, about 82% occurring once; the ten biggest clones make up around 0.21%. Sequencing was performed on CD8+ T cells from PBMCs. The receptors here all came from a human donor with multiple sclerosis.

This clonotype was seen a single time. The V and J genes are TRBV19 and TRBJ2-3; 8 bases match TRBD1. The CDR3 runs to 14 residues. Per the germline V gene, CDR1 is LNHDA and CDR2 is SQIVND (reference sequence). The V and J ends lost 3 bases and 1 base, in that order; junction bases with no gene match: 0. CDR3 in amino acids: CASSMDRGTDTQYF. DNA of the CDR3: TGTGCCAGTAGTATGGACAGGGGCACAGATACGCAGTATTTT.

DNA for the CDR3: TGTGCCAGCAAGGATCACAATGAGCAGTTCTTC. It encodes CASKDHNEQFF. The chain combines TRBV11-2 with TRBJ2-1; no clear D gene. Trimming shortened V by 7 bases and J by 5 bases, and 6 bases separated the two germline ends. The length of the CDR3 is 11 residues. In germline, CDR1 is SGHAT, CDR2 FQNNGV.

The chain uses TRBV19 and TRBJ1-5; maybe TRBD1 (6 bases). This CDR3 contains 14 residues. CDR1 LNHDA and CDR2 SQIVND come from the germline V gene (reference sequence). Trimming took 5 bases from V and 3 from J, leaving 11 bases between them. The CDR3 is CASSRRDNNQPQHF. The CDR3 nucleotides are TGTGCCAGTAGTCGGAGGGACAACAATCAGCCCCAGCATTTT.

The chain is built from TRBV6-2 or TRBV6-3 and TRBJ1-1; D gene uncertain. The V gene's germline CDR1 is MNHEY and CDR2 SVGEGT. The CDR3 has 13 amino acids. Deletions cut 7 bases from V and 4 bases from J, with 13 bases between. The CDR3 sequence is CASMVTVSTEAFF. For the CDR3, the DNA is TGTGCCAGCATGGTGACGGTCTCCACTGAAGCTTTCTTT.

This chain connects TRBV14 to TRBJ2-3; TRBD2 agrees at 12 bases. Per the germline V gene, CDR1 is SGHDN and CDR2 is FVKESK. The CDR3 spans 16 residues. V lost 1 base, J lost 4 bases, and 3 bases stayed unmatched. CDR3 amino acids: CASSQVPSGGADTQYF. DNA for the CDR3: TGTGCCAGCAGCCAAGTCCCTAGCGGGGGGGCAGATACGCAGTATTTT.

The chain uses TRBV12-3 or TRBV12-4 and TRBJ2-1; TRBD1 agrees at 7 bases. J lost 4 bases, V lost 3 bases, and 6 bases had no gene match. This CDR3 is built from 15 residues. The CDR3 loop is CASSFEGAGYNEQFF. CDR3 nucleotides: TGTGCCAGCAGTTTTGAGGGGGCTGGATACAATGAGCAGTTCTTC.

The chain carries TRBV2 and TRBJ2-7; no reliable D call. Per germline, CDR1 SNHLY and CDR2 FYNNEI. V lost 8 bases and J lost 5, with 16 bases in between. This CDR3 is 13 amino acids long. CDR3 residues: CASLPALEDEQYF. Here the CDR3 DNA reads TGTGCCAGCTTACCCGCATTGGAAGACGAGCAGTACTTC.

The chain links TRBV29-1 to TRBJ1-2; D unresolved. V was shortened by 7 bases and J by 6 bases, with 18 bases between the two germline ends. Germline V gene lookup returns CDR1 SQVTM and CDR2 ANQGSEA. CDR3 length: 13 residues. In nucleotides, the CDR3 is TGCAGCGCTCCCGATGTCCCACTCAATGGCTACACCTTC. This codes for CSAPDVPLNGYTF.

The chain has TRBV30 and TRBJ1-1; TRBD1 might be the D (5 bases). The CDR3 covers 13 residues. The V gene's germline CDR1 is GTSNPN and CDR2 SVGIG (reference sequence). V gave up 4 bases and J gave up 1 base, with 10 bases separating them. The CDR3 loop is CAWTPQGNTEAFF. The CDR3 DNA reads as TGTGCCTGGACTCCTCAGGGGAACACTGAAGCTTTCTTT.

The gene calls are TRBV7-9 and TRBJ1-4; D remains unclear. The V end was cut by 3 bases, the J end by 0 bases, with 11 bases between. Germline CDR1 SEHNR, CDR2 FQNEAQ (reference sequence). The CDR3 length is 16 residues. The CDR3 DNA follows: TGTGCCAGCAGCTTTAGGACGCTGGCAACTAATGAAAAACTGTTTTTT. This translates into CASSFRTLATNEKLFF.

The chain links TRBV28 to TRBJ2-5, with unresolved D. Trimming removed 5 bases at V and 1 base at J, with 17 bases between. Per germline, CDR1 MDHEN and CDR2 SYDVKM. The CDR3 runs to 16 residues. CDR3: CASSLWEATPQETQYF. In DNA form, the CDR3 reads TGTGCCAGCAGTCTCTGGGAAGCGACTCCCCAAGAGACCCAGTACTTC.

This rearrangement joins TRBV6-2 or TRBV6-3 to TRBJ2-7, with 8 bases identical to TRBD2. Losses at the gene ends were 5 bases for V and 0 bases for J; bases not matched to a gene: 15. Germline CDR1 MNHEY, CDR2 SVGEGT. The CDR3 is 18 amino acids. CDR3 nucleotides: TGTGCCAGCAGTAGTTACACCCGGAGTAGCGGGGTCTCCTACGAGCAGTACTTC. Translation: CASSSYTRSSGVSYEQYF.

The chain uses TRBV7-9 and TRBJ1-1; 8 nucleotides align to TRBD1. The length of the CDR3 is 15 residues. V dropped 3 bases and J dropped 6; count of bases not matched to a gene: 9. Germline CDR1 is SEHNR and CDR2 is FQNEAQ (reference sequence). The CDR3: CASSFAEQGGPEAFF. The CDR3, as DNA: TGTGCCAGCAGCTTTGCTGAACAGGGGGGCCCTGAAGCTTTCTTT.

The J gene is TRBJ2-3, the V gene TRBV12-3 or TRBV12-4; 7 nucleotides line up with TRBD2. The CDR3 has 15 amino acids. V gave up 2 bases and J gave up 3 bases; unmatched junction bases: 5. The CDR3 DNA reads TGTGCCAGCAGTTTATGGCGGGAGCGAACAGATACGCAGTATTTT. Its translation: CASSLWRERTDTQYF.

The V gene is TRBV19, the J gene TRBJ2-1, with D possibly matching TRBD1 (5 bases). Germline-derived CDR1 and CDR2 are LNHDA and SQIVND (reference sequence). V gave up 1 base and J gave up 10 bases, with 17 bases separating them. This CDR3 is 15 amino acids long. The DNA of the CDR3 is TGTGCCAGTAGTATAGGAGCCAGGGTTGGTAACGAGCAGTTCTTC. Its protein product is CASSIGARVGNEQFF.

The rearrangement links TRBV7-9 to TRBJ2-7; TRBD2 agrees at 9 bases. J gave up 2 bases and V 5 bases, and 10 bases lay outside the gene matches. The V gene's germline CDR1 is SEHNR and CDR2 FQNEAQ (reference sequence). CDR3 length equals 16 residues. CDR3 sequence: CASSKNLAGRTYEQYF. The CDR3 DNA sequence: TGTGCCAGCAGCAAAAATCTAGCGGGACGCACCTACGAGCAGTACTTC.

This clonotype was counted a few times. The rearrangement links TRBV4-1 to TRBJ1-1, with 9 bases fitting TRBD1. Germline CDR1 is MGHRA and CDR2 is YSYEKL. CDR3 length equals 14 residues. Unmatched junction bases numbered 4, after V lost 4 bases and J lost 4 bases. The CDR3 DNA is TGCGCCAGCAGCCCAGAGACAGGGGGCACTGAAGCTTTCTTT. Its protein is CASSPETGGTEAFF.

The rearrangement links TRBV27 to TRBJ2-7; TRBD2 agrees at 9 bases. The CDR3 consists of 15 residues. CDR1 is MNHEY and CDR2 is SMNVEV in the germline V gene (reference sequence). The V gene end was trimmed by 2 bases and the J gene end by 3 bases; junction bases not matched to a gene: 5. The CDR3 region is CASSLRLAAVYEQYF. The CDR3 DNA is TGTGCCAGCAGTTTAAGACTAGCGGCAGTCTACGAGCAGTACTTC.

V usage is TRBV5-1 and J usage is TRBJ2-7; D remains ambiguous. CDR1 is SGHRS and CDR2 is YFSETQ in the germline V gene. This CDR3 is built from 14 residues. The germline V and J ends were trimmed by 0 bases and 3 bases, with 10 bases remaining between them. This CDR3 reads CASSLAGGYYEQYF. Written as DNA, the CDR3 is TGCGCCAGCAGCTTGGCAGGCGGTTACTACGAGCAGTACTTC.

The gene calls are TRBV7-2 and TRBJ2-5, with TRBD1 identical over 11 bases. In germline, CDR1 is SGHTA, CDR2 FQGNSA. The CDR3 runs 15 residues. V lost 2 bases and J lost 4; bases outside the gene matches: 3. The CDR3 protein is CASSLLGTGGETQYF. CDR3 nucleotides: TGTGCCAGCAGCTTATTGGGGACAGGGGGAGAGACCCAGTACTTC.

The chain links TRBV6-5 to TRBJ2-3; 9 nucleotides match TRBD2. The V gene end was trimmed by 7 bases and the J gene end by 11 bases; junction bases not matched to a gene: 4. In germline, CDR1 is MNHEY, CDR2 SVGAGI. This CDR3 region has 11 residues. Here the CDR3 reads CASNLAGKQYF. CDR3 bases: TGTGCCAGCAATCTAGCGGGAAAGCAGTATTTT.

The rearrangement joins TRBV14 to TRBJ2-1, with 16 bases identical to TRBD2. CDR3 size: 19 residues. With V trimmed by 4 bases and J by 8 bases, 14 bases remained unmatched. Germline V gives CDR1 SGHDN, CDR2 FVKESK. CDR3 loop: CASSPAGTSGRAVFDEQFF. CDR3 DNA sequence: TGTGCCAGCAGCCCAGCCGGGACTAGCGGGAGGGCCGTATTCGATGAGCAGTTCTTC.

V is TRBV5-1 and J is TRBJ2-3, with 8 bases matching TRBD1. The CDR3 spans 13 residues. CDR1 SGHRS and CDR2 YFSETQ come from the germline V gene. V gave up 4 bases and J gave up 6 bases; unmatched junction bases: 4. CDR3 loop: CASSPDRGDTQYF. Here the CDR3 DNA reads TGCGCCAGCAGCCCTGACAGGGGTGATACGCAGTATTTT.

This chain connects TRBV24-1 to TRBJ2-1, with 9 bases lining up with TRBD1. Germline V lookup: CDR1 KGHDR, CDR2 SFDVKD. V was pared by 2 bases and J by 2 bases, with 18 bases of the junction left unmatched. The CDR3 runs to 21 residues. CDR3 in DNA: TGTGCCACCAGTGATTCAGACAGGGGGATCTGGCGGGAGAAGGCCTACAATGAGCAGTTCTTC. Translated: CATSDSDRGIWREKAYNEQFF.

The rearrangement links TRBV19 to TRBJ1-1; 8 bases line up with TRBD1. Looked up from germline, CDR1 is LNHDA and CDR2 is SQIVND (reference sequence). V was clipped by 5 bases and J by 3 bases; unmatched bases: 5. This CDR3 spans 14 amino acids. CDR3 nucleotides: TGTGCCAGTAGTCCCCGACAGGGGTACACTGAAGCTTTCTTT. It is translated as CASSPRQGYTEAFF.